Listed below are T cell receptor beta chains from one sample, sequenced in a study of shared clonotypes between healthy human individuals. TCRdb keeps only in-frame clones here, not all; method: immunoSEQ multiplex PCR. Altogether about 2 million clones are present, about 95% being singletons, with the ten largest covering 0.9% to 1.3%. Sequenced sample: naive CD8+ T cells sorted from blood. The receptor source for this set is a man between 18 and 29 years old in good health. The CDR3 runs from the conserved cysteine through the conserved F or W. A D gene is named only where the DNA matches it firmly. Size values are once, few and many counts, or a class for expanded clones, and some rows have none.

TRBJ2-1 TRBD2 - TRBV6-5 TGTGCCAGCAGTTACTCAGGCGGGGGGTACAATGAGCAGTTCTTC CASSYSGGGYNEQFF
TRBJ2-1 - - TRBV27 TGTGCCAGCAGTTTTTTACAGGGCGTAGCGGAGATCCCATCCAAGTTCTTC CASSFLQGVAEIPSKFF
TRBJ2-7 TRBD1 - TRBV6-1 TGTGCCAGCAGTTCTCAGGGGGCCCTCTACGAGCAGTACTTC CASSSQGALYEQYF
TRBJ2-7 TRBD2 once TRBV6-5 TGTGCCAGCAGTTATGGCGGGAGAGACGAGCAGTACTTC CASSYGGRDEQYF
TRBJ1-2 - - TRBV7-2 TGTGCCAGCAGCTTAGCGGTGTATAGCAGGGACTATGGCTACACCTTC CASSLAVYSRDYGYTF
TRBJ2-5 - once TRBV5-6 TGTGCCAGCAGCTTGAGGTGGGGGGCTCAAGAGACCCAGTACTTC CASSLRWGAQETQYF
TRBJ1-2 TRBD1 - TRBV5-6 TGTGCCAGCAGCGCGGGACAGGCACGTAACTATGGCTACACCTTC CASSAGQARNYGYTF
TRBJ1-2 TRBD1 - TRBV7-9 TGTGCCAGCAGCCCAAGGACAGGGAGGATTAACTATGGCTACACCTTC CASSPRTGRINYGYTF
TRBJ2-7 - - TRBV30 TGTGCCTGGAGTCAGGGCCTTGGCTCCTACGAGCAGTACTTC CAWSQGLGSYEQYF
TRBJ2-1 - - TRBV7-9 TGTGCCATAAGTGGGGATGAGCAGTTCTTC CAISGDEQFF
TRBJ2-1 TRBD2 - TRBV11-2 TGTGCCAGCAGCTTAGTAGCGGGAGTGGAGAATGAGCAGTTCTTC CASSLVAGVENEQFF
TRBJ1-1 - - TRBV10-3 TGTGCCATCAGTGGGGGACGGGAGGACCCGAACACTGAAGCTTTCTTT CAISGGREDPNTEAFF
TRBJ2-7 - - TRBV29-1 TGCAGCGTTGAAAGGAGGGACAGAGTCTCCTACGAGCAGTACTTC CSVERRDRVSYEQYF
TRBJ1-5 TRBD1 - TRBV6-1 TGTGCCAGCAGTGAAACGACAGGGAAGATCAATCAGCCCCAGCATTTT CASSETTGKINQPQHF
TRBJ1-2 TRBD1 - TRBV28 TGTGCCAGCAGTTTGCTTCCGGGACAGGGAGGATCCTATGGCTACACCTTC CASSLLPGQGGSYGYTF
TRBJ2-3 - many TRBV13 TGTGCCAGCAGCTTTACAGATGGCACAGATACGCAGTATTTT CASSFTDGTDTQYF
TRBJ1-4 - few TRBV9 TGTGCCAGCAGCGTAGGTGGGGCAACTAATGAAAAACTGTTTTTT CASSVGGATNEKLFF
TRBJ1-6 TRBD1 - TRBV7-2 TGTGCCAGCAGCCTACAGGGGGCTCTCTATAATTCACCCCTCCACTTT CASSLQGALYNSPLHF
TRBJ1-1 TRBD1 - TRBV4-1 TGCGCCAGCAGCCCTAGACAGGGCGATAACACTGAAGCTTTCTTT CASSPRQGDNTEAFF
TRBJ2-1 TRBD2 - TRBV6-1 TGTGCCAGCAGTGAGTGGGGACTAGCGGGAGGGTTCTACAATGAGCAGTTCTTC CASSEWGLAGGFYNEQFF
TRBJ2-7 - - TRBV27 TGTGCCAGCAGTTTTCGGGCAGGGGTGAACGAGCAGTACTTC CASSFRAGVNEQYF
TRBJ2-3 - - TRBV11-2 TGTGCCAGCAGCCCAAGGACAGTGGGCACAGATACGCAGTATTTT CASSPRTVGTDTQYF
TRBJ2-3 - - TRBV30 TGTGCCTGGAATCTTATCGGCCAAATAAGCACAGATACGCAGTATTTT CAWNLIGQISTDTQYF
TRBJ1-2 - - TRBV19 TGTGCCAGTAGTATAGGAGGTCCCGGCGTCTATGGCTACACCTTC CASSIGGPGVYGYTF
TRBJ2-3 TRBD2 - TRBV27 TGTGCCAGCACCCTCACCGGACTAGCGGGAGTAGATACGCAGTATTTT CASTLTGLAGVDTQYF
TRBJ1-6 - - TRBV27 TGTGCCAGCAGTTTTAACTCCTATAATTCACCCCTCCACTTT CASSFNSYNSPLHF
TRBJ2-2 - - TRBV28 TGTGCCAGCAGTGGACAGTTCGCGAACACCGGGGAGCTGTTTTTT CASSGQFANTGELFF
TRBJ2-7 - - TRBV7-2 TGTGCCAGCGGAAGCTACGAGCAGTACTTC CASGSYEQYF
TRBJ1-6 - - TRBV9 TGTGCCAGCAGCCAGTCTAATTCACCCCTCCACTTT CASSQSNSPLHF
TRBJ2-3 - - TRBV7-9 TGTGCCAGCAGCTTACCCCCTAAAGGAGGTAGCACAGATACGCAGTATTTT CASSLPPKGGSTDTQYF
TRBJ1-2 - - TRBV29-1 TGCAGCGCTGGACCGACGGTGAGGGGCGGCTACACCTTC CSAGPTVRGGYTF
TRBJ2-7 - - TRBV5-6 TGTGCCAGCAGCTCATCCTACGAGCAGTACTTC CASSSSYEQYF
TRBJ2-1 TRBD2 - TRBV5-4 TGTGCCAGCTCACGGGGGGTCAATGAGCAGTTCTTC CASSRGVNEQFF
TRBJ2-2 - - TRBV7-9 TGTGCCAGCAGCTTAGTCGACACCCTCACCGGGGAGCTGTTTTTT CASSLVDTLTGELFF
TRBJ1-2 - - TRBV5-4 TGTGCCAGCAGCTTGACAGGGTTTGGGGGCTACACCTTC CASSLTGFGGYTF
TRBJ2-2 TRBD1 - TRBV9 TGTGCCAGCAGAGGGACAGGAGGCAACACCGGGGAGCTGTTTTTT CASRGTGGNTGELFF
TRBJ2-4 - - TRBV27 TGTGCCAGCAGTTTATCTTCCTCTCTTGTAGCCAAAAACATTCAGTACTTC CASSLSSSLVAKNIQYF
TRBJ2-7 TRBD2 - TRBV15 TGTGCCACCAGGACTCTAGCGGGGGCCTCCTACGAGCAGTACTTC CATRTLAGASYEQYF
TRBJ1-1 - - TRBV6-5 TGTGCCAGCAGTTACTCGGCAGGGTGGTGGACTGAAGCTTTCTTT CASSYSAGWWTEAFF